Only a few counts were recorded for the clone carrying this T cell receptor (beta chain). The time point was: newly diagnosed GD, antithyroid drugs for less than 3 months. TCR sequences were obtained from RNA taken from PBMCs. Each of the patients was recruited from an endocrinology department situated in Xi'an, China. In building TCR beta libraries, iRepertoire HTBI primers were used together with Arm-PCR of CDR3 regions. Per the authors' pipeline: Looking across samples, the authors found approximately 60 TRBV and 12 to 15 TRBJ segments. TCRdb re-called the multiplex PCR reads with MiXCR, one entry per CDR3 protein. None of the V and J calls come from the authors' own analysis; TCRdb made them. Of some 410,000 distinct CDR3 sequences in the sample, roughly 15% were seen once. The record originates from a study of regulatory T cells in long-lasting Graves disease. The V end was cut by 8 bases, the J end by 0 bases, with 15 bases between. The CDR3 spans 15 residues. Germline V gene data show CDR1 as WNHNN and CDR2 as SYGVQD (reference sequence).

The same specimen was also included in a second study, on T cells in Graves' hyperthyroidism and ophthalmopathy. This second study notes: Before onset, by a median of around 6.1 months, the model predicted ophthalmopathy.

This chain links TRBV10-1 with TRBJ2-3, with D possibly matching TRBD2 (6 bases). This receptor was taken from a woman in her twenties or thirties with Graves disease. The source was peripheral blood mononuclear cells (PBMCs), collected at new diagnosis, from a patient treated with antithyroid drugs. The CDR3 loop reads CASSHNGRSTDTQYF. Here the CDR3 DNA reads TGCGCCAGCTCCCATAACGGGAGAAGCACAGATACGCAGTATTTT.